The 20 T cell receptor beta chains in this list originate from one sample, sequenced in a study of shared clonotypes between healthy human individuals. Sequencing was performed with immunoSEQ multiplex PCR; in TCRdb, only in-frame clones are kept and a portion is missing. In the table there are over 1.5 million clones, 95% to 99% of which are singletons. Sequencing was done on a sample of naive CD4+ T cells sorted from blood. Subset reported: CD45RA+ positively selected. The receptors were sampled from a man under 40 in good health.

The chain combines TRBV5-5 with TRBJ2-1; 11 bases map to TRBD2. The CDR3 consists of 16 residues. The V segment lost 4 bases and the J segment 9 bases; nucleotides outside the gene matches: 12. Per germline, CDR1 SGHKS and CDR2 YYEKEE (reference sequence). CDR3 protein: CASSRPGTSGPSEQFF. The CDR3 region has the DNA TGTGCCAGCAGCCGACCCGGGACTAGCGGCCCTAGTGAGCAGTTCTTC. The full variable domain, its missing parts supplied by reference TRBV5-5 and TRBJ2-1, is DAGVTQSPTHLIKTRGQQVTLRCSPISGHKSVSWYQQVLGQGPQFIFQYYEKEERGRGNFPDRFSARQFPNYSSELNVNALLLGDSALYLCASSRPGTSGPSEQFFGPGTRLTVL.

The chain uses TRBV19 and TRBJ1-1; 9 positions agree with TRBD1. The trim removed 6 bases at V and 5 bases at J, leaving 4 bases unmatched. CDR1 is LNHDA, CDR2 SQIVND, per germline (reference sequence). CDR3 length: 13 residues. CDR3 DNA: TGTGCCAGTAGCAGACAGGGGGGAACTGAAGCTTTCTTT. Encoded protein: CASSRQGGTEAFF.

CDR3: CASSLLGETGEAFF. The CDR3 DNA follows: TGTGCCAGCAGCTTATTGGGAGAGACAGGGGAAGCTTTCTTT. The gene calls are TRBV7-9 and TRBJ1-1, with TRBD1 identical over 7 bases. The V gene's germline CDR1 is SEHNR and CDR2 FQNEAQ (reference sequence). The V segment lost 2 bases and the J segment 8 bases; nucleotides outside the gene matches: 8. The CDR3 totals 14 residues.

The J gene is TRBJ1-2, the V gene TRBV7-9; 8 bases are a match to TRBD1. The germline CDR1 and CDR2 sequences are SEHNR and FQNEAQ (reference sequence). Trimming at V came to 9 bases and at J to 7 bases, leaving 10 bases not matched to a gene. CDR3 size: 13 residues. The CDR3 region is CASNLQGDSGYTF. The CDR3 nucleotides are TGTGCCAGTAATCTACAGGGGGATAGTGGCTACACCTTC.

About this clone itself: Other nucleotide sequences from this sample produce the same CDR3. This chain's CDR3 is CASSLAGTQETQYF. The CDR3 DNA reads TGCGCCAGCAGCTTAGCCGGGACACAAGAGACCCAGTACTTC. The J gene is TRBJ2-5, the V gene TRBV5-1; a possible D gene is TRBD1 (6 bases). CDR1 is SGHRS and CDR2 is YFSETQ in the germline V gene. Trimming took 2 bases from V and 2 from J, leaving 10 bases between them. CDR3 length equals 14 residues.

The CDR3 DNA reads TGCGCCAGCTTCGACACAGATACGCAGTATTTT. Its translation: CASFDTDTQYF. V gene TRBV5-1 combines with J gene TRBJ2-3; D is ambiguous. CDR3 length equals 11 residues. Trimming removed 7 bases at V and 2 bases at J, with 5 bases between. CDR1 and CDR2 (germline): SGHRS, YFSETQ.

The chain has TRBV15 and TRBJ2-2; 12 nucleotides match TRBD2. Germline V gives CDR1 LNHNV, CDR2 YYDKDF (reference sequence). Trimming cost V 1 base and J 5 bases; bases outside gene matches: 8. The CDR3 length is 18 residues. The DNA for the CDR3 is TGTGCCACCAGCAGAGCACTAGCGGGAGGCTGGGATACCGGGGAGCTGTTTTTT. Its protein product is CATSRALAGGWDTGELFF.

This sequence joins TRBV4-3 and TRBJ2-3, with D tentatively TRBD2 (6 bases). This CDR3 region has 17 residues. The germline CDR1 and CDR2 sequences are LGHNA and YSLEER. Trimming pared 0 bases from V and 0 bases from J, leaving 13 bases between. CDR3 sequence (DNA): TGCGCCAGCAGCCAAGATTGGACGGGACTGAGCACAGATACGCAGTATTTT. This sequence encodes CASSQDWTGLSTDTQYF.

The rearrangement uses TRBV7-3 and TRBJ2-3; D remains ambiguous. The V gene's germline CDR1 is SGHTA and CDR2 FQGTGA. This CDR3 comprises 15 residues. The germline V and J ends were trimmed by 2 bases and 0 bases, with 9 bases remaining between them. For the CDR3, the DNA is TGTGCCAGCAGCTTATTGGCCTCTAGCACAGATACGCAGTATTTT. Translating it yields CASSLLASSTDTQYF.

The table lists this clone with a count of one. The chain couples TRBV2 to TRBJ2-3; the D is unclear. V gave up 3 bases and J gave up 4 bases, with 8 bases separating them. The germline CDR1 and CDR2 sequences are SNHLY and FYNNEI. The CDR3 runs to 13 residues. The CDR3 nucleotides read TGTGCCAGCAGTGATCTAGGCCCAGATACGCAGTATTTT. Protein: CASSDLGPDTQYF.

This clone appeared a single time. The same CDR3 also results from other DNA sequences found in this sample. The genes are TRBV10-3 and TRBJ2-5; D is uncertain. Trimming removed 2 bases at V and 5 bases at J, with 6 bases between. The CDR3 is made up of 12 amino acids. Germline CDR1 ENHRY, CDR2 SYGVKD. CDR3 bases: TGTGCCATCAGTGAGGGAATCGAGACCCAGTACTTC. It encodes CAISEGIETQYF.

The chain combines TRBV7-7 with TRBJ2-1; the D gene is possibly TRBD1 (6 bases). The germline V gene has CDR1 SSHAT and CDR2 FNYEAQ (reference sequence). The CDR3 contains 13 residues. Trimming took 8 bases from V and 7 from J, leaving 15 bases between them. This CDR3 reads CASSAGVLNEQFF. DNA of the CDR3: TGTGCCAGCTCTGCAGGGGTCCTTAATGAGCAGTTCTTC.

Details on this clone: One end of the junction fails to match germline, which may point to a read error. CDR3 nucleotides: TGTGCCAGCAGGGGGTCCAGCGGGATAGGAGGTTTT. Translated: CASRGSSGIGGF. This chain joins TRBV28 and TRBJ2-3; 7 bases align to TRBD2. Germline assignment: CDR1 MDHEN and CDR2 SYDVKM. CDR3 length: 12 residues.

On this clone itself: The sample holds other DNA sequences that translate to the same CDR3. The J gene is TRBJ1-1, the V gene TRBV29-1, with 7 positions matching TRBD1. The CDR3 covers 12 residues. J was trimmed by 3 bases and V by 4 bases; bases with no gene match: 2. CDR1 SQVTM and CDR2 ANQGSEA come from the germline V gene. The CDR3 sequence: CSVGQGDTEAFF. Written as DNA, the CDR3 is TGCAGCGTTGGACAGGGAGACACTGAAGCTTTCTTT.

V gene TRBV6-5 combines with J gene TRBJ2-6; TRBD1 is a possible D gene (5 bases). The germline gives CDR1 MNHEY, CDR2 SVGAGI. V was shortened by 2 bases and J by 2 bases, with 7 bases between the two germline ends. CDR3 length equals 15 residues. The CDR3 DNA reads TGTGCCAGCAGTTACGTGGGGCCTGGGGCCAACGTCCTGACTTTC. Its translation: CASSYVGPGANVLTF.

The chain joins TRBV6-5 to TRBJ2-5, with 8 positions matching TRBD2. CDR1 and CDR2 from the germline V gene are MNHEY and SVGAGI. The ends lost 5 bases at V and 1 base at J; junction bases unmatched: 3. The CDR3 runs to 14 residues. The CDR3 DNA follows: TGTGCCAGCAGTATCGGACTAGCCCAAGAGACCCAGTACTTC. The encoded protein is CASSIGLAQETQYF.

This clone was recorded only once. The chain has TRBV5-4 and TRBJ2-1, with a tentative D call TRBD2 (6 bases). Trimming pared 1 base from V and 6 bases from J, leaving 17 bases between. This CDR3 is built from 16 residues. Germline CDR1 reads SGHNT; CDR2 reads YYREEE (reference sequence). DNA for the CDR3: TGTGCCAGCAGCTTGCTCGGGGGAGATCCCATCAATGAGCAGTTCTTC. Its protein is CASSLLGGDPINEQFF.

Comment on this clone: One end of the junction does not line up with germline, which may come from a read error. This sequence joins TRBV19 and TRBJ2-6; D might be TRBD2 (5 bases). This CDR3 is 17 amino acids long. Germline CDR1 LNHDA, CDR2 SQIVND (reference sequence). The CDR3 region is CASSIPGLGSRANVLTF. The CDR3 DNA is TGTGCCAGTAGTATTCCCGGACTCGGCTCTCGGGCCAACGTCCTGACTTTC. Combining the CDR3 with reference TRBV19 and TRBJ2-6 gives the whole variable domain DGGITQSPKYLFRKEGQNVTLSCEQNLNHDAMYWYRQDPGQGLRLIYYSQIVNDFQKGDIAEGYSVSREKKESFPLTVTSAQKNPTAFYLCASSIPGLGSRANVLTFGAGSRLTVL.

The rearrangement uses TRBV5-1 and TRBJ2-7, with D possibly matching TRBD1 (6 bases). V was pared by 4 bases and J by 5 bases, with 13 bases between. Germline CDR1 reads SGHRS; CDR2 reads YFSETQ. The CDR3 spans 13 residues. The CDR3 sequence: CASSEGQEDEQYF. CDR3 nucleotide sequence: TGCGCCAGCAGCGAGGGACAAGAAGACGAGCAGTACTTC. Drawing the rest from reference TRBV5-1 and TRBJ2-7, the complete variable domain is KAGVTQTPRYLIKTRGQQVTLSCSPISGHRSVSWYQQTPGQGLQFLFEYFSETQRNKGNFPGRFSGRQFSNSRSEMNVSTLELGDSALYLCASSEGQEDEQYFGPGTRLTVT.

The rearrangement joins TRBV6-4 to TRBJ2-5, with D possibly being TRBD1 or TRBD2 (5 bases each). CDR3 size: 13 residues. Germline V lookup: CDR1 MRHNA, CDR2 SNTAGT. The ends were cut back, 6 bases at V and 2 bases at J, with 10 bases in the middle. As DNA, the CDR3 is TGTGCCAGCAGCCGGGACGCACAAGAGACCCAGTACTTC. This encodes CASSRDAQETQYF.